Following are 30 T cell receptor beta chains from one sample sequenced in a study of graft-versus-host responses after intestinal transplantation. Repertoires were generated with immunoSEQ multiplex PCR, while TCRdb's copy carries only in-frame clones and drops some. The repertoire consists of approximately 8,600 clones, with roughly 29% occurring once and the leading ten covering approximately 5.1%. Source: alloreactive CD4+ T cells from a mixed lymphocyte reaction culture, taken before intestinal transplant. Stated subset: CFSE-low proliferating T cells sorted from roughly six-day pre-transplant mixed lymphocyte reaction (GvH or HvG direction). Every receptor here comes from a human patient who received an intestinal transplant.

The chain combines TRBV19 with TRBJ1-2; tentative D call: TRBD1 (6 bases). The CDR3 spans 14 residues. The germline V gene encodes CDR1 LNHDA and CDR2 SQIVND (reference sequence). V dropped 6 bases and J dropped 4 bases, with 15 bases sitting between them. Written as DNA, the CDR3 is TGTGCCAGTAGAGAAGGGACAAGAACCTATGGCTACACCTTC. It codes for CASREGTRTYGYTF.

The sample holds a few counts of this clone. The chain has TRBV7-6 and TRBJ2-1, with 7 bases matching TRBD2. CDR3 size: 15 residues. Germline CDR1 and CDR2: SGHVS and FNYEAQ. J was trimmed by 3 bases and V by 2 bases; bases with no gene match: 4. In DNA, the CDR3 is TGTGCCAGCAGCTTACTCGGGAGGATCTACAATGAGCAGTTCTTC. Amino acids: CASSLLGRIYNEQFF.

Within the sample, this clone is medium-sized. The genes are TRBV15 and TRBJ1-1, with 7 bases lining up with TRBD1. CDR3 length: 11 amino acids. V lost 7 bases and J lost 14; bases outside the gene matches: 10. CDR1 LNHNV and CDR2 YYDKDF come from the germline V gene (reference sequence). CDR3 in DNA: TGTGCCACCACCCGCAGCGGACAGGTCTTCTTT. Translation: CATTRSGQVFF.

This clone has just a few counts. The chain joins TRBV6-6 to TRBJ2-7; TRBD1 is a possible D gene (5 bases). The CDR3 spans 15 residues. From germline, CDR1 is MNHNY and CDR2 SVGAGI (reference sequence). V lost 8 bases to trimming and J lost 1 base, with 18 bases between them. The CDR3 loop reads CASGYQGRSSYEQYF. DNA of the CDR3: TGTGCCAGCGGATATCAGGGTAGGTCATCCTACGAGCAGTACTTC.

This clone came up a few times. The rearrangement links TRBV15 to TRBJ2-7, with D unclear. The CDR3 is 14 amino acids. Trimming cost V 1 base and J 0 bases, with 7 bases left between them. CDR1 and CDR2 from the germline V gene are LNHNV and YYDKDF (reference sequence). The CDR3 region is CATSRVPSSYEQYF. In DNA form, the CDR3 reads TGTGCCACCAGCAGAGTTCCCAGCTCCTACGAGCAGTACTTC.

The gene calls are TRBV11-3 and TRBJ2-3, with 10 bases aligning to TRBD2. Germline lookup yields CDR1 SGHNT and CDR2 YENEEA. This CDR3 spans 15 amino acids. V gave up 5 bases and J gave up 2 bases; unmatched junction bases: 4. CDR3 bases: TGTGCCAGCAGCCGGACTAGCGGATTCACAGATACGCAGTATTTT. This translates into CASSRTSGFTDTQYF.

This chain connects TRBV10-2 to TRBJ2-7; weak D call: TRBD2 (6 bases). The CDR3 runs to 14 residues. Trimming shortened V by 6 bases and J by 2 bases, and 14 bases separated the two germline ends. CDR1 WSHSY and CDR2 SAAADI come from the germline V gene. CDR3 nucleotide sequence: TGCGCCAGCAGGGCGGGGCAGGGTCCCTACGAGCAGTACTTC. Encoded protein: CASRAGQGPYEQYF.

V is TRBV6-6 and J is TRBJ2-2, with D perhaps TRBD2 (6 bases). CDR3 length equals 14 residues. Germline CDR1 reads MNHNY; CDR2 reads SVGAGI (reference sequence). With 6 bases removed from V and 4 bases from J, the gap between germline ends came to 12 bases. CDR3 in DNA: TGTGCCAGCAGCCGACTAGTTAGCACCGGGGAGCTGTTTTTT. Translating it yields CASSRLVSTGELFF.

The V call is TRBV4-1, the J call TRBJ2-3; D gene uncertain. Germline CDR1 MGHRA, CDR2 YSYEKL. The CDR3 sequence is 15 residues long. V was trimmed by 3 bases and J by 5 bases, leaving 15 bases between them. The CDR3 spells CASSQGPGTRDTQYF. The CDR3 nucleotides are TGCGCCAGCAGCCAGGGCCCAGGTACGAGAGATACGCAGTATTTT.

DNA for the CDR3: TGTGCCAGCACCCGCATAGCGGGCAATGAGCAGTTCTTC. The encoded protein is CASTRIAGNEQFF. The chain links TRBV5-8 to TRBJ2-1; 7 nucleotides line up with TRBD2. J was trimmed by 6 bases and V by 6 bases; bases with no gene match: 6. The germline V gene encodes CDR1 SGHTS and CDR2 YDEGEE. The CDR3 loop spans 13 amino acids.

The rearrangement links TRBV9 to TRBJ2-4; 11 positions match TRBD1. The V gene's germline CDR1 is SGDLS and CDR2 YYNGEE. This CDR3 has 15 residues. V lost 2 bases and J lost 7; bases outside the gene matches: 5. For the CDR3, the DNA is TGTGCCAGCAGCGTGATGGGACAGGGGGTGAACATTCAGTACTTC. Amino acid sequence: CASSVMGQGVNIQYF.

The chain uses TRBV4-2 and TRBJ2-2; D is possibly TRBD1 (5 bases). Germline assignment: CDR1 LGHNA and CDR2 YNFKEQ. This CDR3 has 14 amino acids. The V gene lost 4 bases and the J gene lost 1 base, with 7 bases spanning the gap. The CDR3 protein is CASSLGQNTGELFF. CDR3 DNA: TGTGCCAGCAGCCTCGGACAGAACACCGGGGAGCTGTTTTTT.

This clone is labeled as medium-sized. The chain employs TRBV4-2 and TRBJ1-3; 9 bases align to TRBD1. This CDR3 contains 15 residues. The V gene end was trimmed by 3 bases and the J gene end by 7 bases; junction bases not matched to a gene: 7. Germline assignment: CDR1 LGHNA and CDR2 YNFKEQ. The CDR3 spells CASSHLGTGRNTIYF. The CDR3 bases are TGTGCCAGCAGCCACCTCGGGACAGGGAGGAACACCATATATTTT.

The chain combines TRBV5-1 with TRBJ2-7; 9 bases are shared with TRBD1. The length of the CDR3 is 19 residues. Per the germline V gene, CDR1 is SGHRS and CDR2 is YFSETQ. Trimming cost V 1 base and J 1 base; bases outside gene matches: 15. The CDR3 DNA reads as TGCGCCAGCAGCTTGATGACGGTTTCCGGGACAGGGTCTTCCTACGAGCAGTACTTC. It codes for CASSLMTVSGTGSSYEQYF.

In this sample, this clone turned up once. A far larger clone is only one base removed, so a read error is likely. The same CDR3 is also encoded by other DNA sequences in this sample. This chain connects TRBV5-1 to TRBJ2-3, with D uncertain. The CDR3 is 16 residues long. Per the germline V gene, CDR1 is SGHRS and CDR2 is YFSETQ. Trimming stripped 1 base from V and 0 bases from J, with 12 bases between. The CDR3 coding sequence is TGCGCCAGCAGCTTGCGAGTCCTCCCTAGCACAGATACGCAGTATTTT. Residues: CASSLRVLPSTDTQYF. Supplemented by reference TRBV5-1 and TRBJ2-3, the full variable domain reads KAGVTQTPRYLIKTRGQQVTLSCSPISGHRSVSWYQQTPGQGLQFLFEYFSETQRNKGNFPGRFSGRQFSNSRSEMNVSTLELGDSALYLCASSLRVLPSTDTQYFGPGTRLTVL.

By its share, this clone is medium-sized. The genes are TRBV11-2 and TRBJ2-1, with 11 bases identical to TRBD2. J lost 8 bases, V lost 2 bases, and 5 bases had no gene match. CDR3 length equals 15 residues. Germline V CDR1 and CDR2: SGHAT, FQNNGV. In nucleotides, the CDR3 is TGTGCCAGCAGCTTAAATCTAGCGGGAGGCTATGAGCAGTTCTTC. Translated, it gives CASSLNLAGGYEQFF.

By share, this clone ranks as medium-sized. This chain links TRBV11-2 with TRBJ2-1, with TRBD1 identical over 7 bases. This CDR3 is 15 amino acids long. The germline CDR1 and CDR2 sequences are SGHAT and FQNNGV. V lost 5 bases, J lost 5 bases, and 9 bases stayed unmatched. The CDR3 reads CASSRQDRRHNEQFF. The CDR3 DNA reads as TGTGCCAGCAGCCGCCAGGACAGGCGACACAATGAGCAGTTCTTC.

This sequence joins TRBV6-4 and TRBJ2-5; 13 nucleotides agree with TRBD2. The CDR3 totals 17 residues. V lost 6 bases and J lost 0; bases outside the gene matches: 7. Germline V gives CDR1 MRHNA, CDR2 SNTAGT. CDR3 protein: CASRSGLAGVYQETQYF. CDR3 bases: TGTGCCAGCAGGAGCGGACTAGCGGGGGTGTACCAAGAGACCCAGTACTTC.

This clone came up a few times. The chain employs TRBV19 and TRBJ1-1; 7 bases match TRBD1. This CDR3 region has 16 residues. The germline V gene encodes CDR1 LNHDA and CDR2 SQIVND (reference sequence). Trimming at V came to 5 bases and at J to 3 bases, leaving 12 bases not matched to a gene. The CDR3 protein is CASSDPSTGVYTEAFF. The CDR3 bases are TGTGCCAGTAGTGACCCCTCCACAGGGGTGTACACTGAAGCTTTCTTT.

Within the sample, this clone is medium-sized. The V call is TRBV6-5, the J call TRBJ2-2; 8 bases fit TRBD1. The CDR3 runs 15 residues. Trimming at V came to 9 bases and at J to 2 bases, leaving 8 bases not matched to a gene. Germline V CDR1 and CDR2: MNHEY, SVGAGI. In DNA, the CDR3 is TGTGCCAGTACTACAGGGGGTGTAAACACCGGGGAGCTGTTTTTT. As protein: CASTTGGVNTGELFF.

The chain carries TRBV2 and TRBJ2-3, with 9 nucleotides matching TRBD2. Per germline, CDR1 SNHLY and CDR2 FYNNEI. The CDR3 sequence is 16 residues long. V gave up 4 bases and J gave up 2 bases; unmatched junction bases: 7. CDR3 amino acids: CASSAGLAQITDTQYF. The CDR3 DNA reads TGTGCCAGCAGTGCGGGACTAGCACAGATCACAGATACGCAGTATTTT.

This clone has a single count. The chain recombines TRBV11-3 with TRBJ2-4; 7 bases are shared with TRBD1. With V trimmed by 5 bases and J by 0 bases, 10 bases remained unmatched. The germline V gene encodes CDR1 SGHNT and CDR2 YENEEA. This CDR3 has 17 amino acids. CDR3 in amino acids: CASSETRDRLAKNIQYF. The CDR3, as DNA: TGTGCCAGCAGCGAGACCCGGGACAGATTAGCCAAAAACATTCAGTACTTC.

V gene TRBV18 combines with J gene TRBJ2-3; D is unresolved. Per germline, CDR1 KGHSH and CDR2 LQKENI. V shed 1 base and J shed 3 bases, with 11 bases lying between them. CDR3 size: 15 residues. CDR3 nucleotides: TGTGCCAGCTCACCACAGAGGATCCCTACAGATACGCAGTATTTT. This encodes CASSPQRIPTDTQYF.

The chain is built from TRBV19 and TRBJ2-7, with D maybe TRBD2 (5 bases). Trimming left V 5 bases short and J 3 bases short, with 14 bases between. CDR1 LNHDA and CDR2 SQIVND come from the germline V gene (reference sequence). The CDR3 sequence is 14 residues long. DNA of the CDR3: TGTGCCAGTAGTCGGGTTCGGGGTCTCTACGAGCAGTACTTC. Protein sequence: CASSRVRGLYEQYF.

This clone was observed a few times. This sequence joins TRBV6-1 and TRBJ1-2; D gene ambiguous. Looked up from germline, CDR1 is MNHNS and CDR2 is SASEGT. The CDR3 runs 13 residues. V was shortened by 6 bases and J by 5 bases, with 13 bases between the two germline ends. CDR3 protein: CASSNPPGYGYTF. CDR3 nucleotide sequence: TGTGCCAGCAGCAACCCTCCGGGATATGGCTACACCTTC.

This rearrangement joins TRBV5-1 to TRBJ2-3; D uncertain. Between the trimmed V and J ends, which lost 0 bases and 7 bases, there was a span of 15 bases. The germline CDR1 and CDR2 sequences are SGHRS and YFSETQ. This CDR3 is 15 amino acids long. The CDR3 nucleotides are TGCGCCAGCAGCTTGGAGTTTCCGGGTTTAAATACGCAGTATTTT. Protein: CASSLEFPGLNTQYF.

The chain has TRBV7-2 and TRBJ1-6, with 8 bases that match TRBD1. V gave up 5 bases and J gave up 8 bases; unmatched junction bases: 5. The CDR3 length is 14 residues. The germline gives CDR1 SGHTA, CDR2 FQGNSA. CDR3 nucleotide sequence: TGTGCCAGCAGCGTCGACAGGGGTTATTCACCCCTCCACTTT. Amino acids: CASSVDRGYSPLHF.

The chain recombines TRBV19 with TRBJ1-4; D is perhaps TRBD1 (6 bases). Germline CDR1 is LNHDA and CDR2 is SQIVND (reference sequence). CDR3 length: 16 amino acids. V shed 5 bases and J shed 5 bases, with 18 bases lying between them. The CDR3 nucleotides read TGTGCCAGTAGTTCGCCCCTTCGGGGACACAATGAAAAACTGTTTTTT. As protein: CASSSPLRGHNEKLFF.

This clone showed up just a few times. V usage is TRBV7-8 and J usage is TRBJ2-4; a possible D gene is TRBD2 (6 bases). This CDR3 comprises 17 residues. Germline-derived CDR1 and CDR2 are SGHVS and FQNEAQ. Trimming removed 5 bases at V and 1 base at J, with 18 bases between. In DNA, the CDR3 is TGTGCCAGCAGCCCCGGACGGGGGTACTTCGCCAAAAACATTCAGTACTTC. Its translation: CASSPGRGYFAKNIQYF.

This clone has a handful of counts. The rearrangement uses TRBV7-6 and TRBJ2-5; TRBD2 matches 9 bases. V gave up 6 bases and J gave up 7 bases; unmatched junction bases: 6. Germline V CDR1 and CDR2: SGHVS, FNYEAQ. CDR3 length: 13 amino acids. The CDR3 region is CASRRTSVGTQYF. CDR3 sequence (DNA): TGTGCCAGCAGAAGGACTAGCGTGGGGACCCAGTACTTC.